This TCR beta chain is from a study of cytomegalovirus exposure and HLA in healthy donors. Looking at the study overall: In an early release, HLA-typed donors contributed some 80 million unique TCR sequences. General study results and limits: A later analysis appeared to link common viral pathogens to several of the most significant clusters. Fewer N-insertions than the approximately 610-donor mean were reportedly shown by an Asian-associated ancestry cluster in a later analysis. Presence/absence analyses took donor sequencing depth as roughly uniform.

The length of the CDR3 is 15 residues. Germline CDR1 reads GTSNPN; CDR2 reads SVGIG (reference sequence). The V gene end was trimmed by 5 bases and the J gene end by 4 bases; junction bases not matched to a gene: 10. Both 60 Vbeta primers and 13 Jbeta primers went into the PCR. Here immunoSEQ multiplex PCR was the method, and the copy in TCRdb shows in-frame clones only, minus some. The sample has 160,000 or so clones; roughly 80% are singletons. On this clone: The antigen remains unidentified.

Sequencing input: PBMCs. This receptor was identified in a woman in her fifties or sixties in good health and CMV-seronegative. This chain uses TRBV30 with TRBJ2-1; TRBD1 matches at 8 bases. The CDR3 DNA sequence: TGTGCCTGGGCCCGCACCCGGGACAGGTACAATGAGCAGTTCTTC. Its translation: CAWARTRDRYNEQFF.